The 26 T cell receptor beta chains reported below all come from one sample, sequenced in a study of T cells in Graves' hyperthyroidism and ophthalmopathy. The source material, RNA transcripts, was used to amplify TCR beta CDR3 regions. The HTBI set primed first-round TCR CDR3 RT-PCR. TCRdb passed the multiplex PCR reads through MiXCR, listing each CDR3 protein once. The sample includes about 200,000 distinct CDR3 sequences, around 17% seen only once; the top ten take roughly two fifths. Sequences were obtained from blood. These TCRs come from a man between 35 and 55 years old with Graves' hyperthyroidism.

This clonotype was picked up many times. The J gene is TRBJ1-1, the V gene TRBV20-1; unclear D gene. This CDR3 contains 12 residues. Germline CDR1 and CDR2: DFQATT and SNEGSKA (reference sequence). V lost 2 bases, J lost 8 bases, and 12 bases lay in between. CDR3 sequence: CSARPDGGEAFF. The CDR3 nucleotides read TGCAGTGCTAGACCTGACGGTGGGGAAGCTTTCTTT.

The sample holds many counts of this clonotype. The V and J genes are TRBV5-1 and TRBJ1-1; TRBD1 matches 8 bases. This CDR3 spans 16 amino acids. With V trimmed by 0 bases and J by 3 bases, 7 bases remained unmatched. The germline V gene has CDR1 SGHRS and CDR2 YFSETQ. CDR3 sequence: CASSLGRGRGDTEAFF. CDR3 bases: TGCGCCAGCAGCTTGGGCAGGGGGCGAGGGGACACTGAAGCTTTCTTT.

The chain has TRBV2 and TRBJ2-7; possible D gene TRBD2, 5 bases. V gave up 4 bases and J gave up 1 base, with 11 bases separating them. The V gene's germline CDR1 is SNHLY and CDR2 FYNNEI. CDR3 length: 14 amino acids. For the CDR3, the DNA is TGTGCCAGCAGTGGGCGGGCCAGGTCCTACGAGCAGTACTTC. It is translated as CASSGRARSYEQYF.

The gene calls are TRBV4-3 and TRBJ2-1; the D is unclear. The CDR3 has 15 residues. Germline V gives CDR1 LGHNA, CDR2 YSLEER. Trimming stripped 1 base from V and 8 bases from J, with 15 bases between. The CDR3 reads CASSQALGSSYEQFF. DNA of the CDR3: TGCGCCAGCAGCCAAGCCCTCGGGTCGTCATATGAGCAGTTCTTC.

This clonotype was recorded at least ten times. The chain carries TRBV7-2 and TRBJ1-5; 7 nucleotides line up with TRBD1. V lost 4 bases to trimming and J lost 4 bases; unmatched junction nucleotides: 1. The CDR3 contains 13 residues. In germline, CDR1 is SGHTA, CDR2 FQGNSA. The chain's CDR3 is CASSWDRNQPQHF. Here the CDR3 DNA reads TGTGCCAGCAGCTGGGACAGAAATCAGCCCCAGCATTTT.

The chain has TRBV20-1 and TRBJ1-3; possibly TRBD1 for D (5 bases). Germline CDR1 DFQATT, CDR2 SNEGSKA (reference sequence). V dropped 0 bases and J dropped 0 bases, with 6 bases sitting between them. The CDR3 consists of 14 residues. CDR3 amino acids: CSAREGTSGNTIYF. The CDR3 DNA is TGCAGTGCTAGAGAAGGGACCTCTGGAAACACCATATATTTT.

This clonotype showed up just once. The chain links TRBV9 to TRBJ2-7; 11 bases match TRBD1. Germline V CDR1 and CDR2: SGDLS, YYNGEE. V gave up 4 bases and J gave up 6 bases; unmatched junction bases: 9. The CDR3 is made up of 15 amino acids. The CDR3 DNA follows: TGTGCCAGCAGCTCCGGGGGGACAGGGGGTAGCGAGCAGTACTTC. Residues: CASSSGGTGGSEQYF. Using reference TRBV9 and TRBJ2-7 for the parts outside the CDR3, the full variable domain is DSGVTQTPKHLITATGQRVTLRCSPRSGDLSVYWYQQSLDQGLQFLIQYYNGEERAKGNILERFSAQQFPDLHSELNLSSLELGDSALYFCASSSGGTGGSEQYFGPGTRLTVT.

The sample holds many counts of this clonotype. The chain employs TRBV7-8 and TRBJ2-1; 12 bases agree with TRBD1. This CDR3 region has 17 residues. J lost 8 bases, V lost 5 bases, and 13 bases had no gene match. Germline V lookup: CDR1 SGHVS, CDR2 FQNEAQ. The CDR3 loop reads CASSQKPGQGAKDEQFF. As DNA, the CDR3 is TGTGCCAGCAGCCAGAAACCGGGACAGGGGGCGAAAGATGAGCAGTTCTTC.

The sample holds many counts of this clonotype. One end of the junction fails to match germline, which may point to a read error. CDR3: CASSLGLTSHEQYF. The DNA of the CDR3 is TGTGCCAGCAGCTTAGGCCTCACCTCCCACGAGCAGTACTTC. V and J are TRBV7-2 and TRBJ2-7; D is uncertain. CDR1 SGHTA and CDR2 FQGNSA come from the germline V gene. This CDR3 has 14 residues.

This clonotype was counted at least ten times. The V gene is TRBV30, the J gene TRBJ1-1; 7 nucleotides match TRBD1. Germline V gives CDR1 GTSNPN, CDR2 SVGIG (reference sequence). The CDR3 sequence is 17 residues long. The ends lost 0 bases at V and 0 bases at J; junction bases unmatched: 10. CDR3 protein: CAWSVRGTAGMNTEAFF. The CDR3 region has the DNA TGTGCCTGGAGTGTACGGGGGACAGCCGGAATGAACACTGAAGCTTTCTTT.

The chain is built from TRBV7-2 and TRBJ2-7, with 8 nucleotides matching TRBD1. The CDR3 is made up of 12 amino acids. Germline V gene sequence: CDR1 SGHTA, CDR2 FQGNSA. V was pared by 8 bases and J by 7 bases, with 7 bases of the junction left unmatched. In nucleotides, the CDR3 is TGTGCCAGCGCTTCAGGGGGCTGGGAGCAGTACTTC. As protein: CASASGGWEQYF.

This clonotype has a handful of counts. This chain joins TRBV7-2 and TRBJ1-5; a possible D gene is TRBD1 (6 bases). CDR1 SGHTA and CDR2 FQGNSA come from the germline V gene. V dropped 7 bases and J dropped 9 bases, with 10 bases sitting between them. This CDR3 spans 11 amino acids. This chain's CDR3 is CASTQGGPQHF. DNA of the CDR3: TGTGCCAGCACACAGGGCGGGCCCCAGCATTTT.

This clonotype was picked up many times. The genes are TRBV7-9 and TRBJ2-2; tentative D call: TRBD2 (7 bases). The CDR3 extends over 14 amino acids. V was clipped by 5 bases and J by 9 bases, with 16 bases between them. Germline-derived CDR1 and CDR2 are SEHNR and FQNEAQ (reference sequence). This CDR3 reads CASSPGGGARELFF. CDR3 nucleotide sequence: TGTGCCAGCAGCCCCGGAGGGGGGGCCCGGGAGCTGTTTTTT.

Ten or more counts support this clonotype. V gene TRBV7-2 combines with J gene TRBJ2-3, with D possibly matching TRBD2 (6 bases). The CDR3 sequence is 12 residues long. CDR1 and CDR2 (germline): SGHTA, FQGNSA. Trimming stripped 1 base from V and 8 bases from J, with 7 bases between. CDR3 bases: TGTGCCAGCAGCTTAGAGGGAGGTACGCAGTATTTT. Translation: CASSLEGGTQYF.

The genes are TRBV28 and TRBJ1-1; weak D call: TRBD1 (5 bases). Trimming cost V 6 bases and J 3 bases, with 11 bases left between them. CDR1 is MDHEN and CDR2 is SYDVKM in the germline V gene. The CDR3 is 13 residues long. The CDR3 DNA sequence: TGTGCCAGCAGAATCGGGGGGGACACTGAAGCTTTCTTT. It yields the protein CASRIGGDTEAFF.

This clonotype has a count of ten or more. CDR3: CASSLAREQYF. The CDR3 DNA follows: TGTGCCAGCAGTTTAGCGCGAGAGCAGTACTTC. The chain uses TRBV28 and TRBJ2-7; D gene uncertain. Germline CDR1 and CDR2: MDHEN and SYDVKM. V dropped 2 bases and J dropped 7 bases, with 6 bases sitting between them. The CDR3 spans 11 residues.

The J gene is TRBJ1-6, the V gene TRBV7-2; D uncertain. Germline CDR1 reads SGHTA; CDR2 reads FQGNSA. The CDR3 spans 14 residues. V lost 5 bases to trimming and J lost 7 bases, with 12 bases between them. This CDR3 reads CASSPSRENSPLHF. CDR3 nucleotides: TGTGCCAGCAGCCCCAGCCGGGAGAATTCACCCCTCCACTTT. The variable domain in full, completed from reference TRBV7-2 and TRBJ1-6, reads GAGVSQSPSNKVTEKGKDVELRCDPISGHTALYWYRQSLGQGLEFLIYFQGNSAPDKSGLPSDRFSAERTGGSVSTLTIQRTQQEDSAVYLCASSPSRENSPLHFGNGTRLTVT.

The genes are TRBV5-4 and TRBJ2-5; 15 bases align to TRBD2. Germline trimming cut 4 bases from V and 4 bases from J; bases unmatched to any gene: 8. The CDR3 covers 17 residues. Germline V gene lookup returns CDR1 SGHNT and CDR2 YYREEE (reference sequence). The CDR3 DNA reads as TGTGCCAGCAGCAGGGGACTAGCGGGGGGTGGTGGAGAGACCCAGTACTTC. The encoded protein is CASSRGLAGGGGETQYF.

Only a few counts were recorded for this clonotype. A much larger clone lies a single base off, so this may be a read error. The CDR3 carries no conserved terminal phenylalanine or tryptophan, so it likely arises from a read error. The chain has TRBV2 and TRBJ1-1; D is possibly TRBD1 (6 bases). This CDR3 region has 14 residues. The V end was cut by 8 bases, the J end by 1 base, with 14 bases between. Germline V lookup: CDR1 SNHLY, CDR2 FYNNEI. CDR3 in amino acids: CASGVGGPNTEAFL. The CDR3 DNA reads TGTGCCAGCGGGGTGGGGGGGCCGAACACTGAAGCTTTCCTT.

This chain joins TRBV14 and TRBJ1-2; maybe TRBD1 (5 bases). The V gene lost 10 bases and the J gene lost 4 bases, with 19 bases spanning the gap. From germline, CDR1 is SGHDN and CDR2 FVKESK. The CDR3 totals 14 residues. The DNA of the CDR3 is TGTGCCACCAGGGAATTGCGGGGCCTCTATGGCTACACCTTC. Amino acids: CATRELRGLYGYTF.

This clonotype was seen repeatedly, ten times or more. The chain joins TRBV2 to TRBJ2-7, with 7 bases fitting TRBD1. After removal of 3 bases from V and 4 bases from J, the junction contained 3 bases not matched to a gene. The CDR3 consists of 13 residues. From germline, CDR1 is SNHLY and CDR2 FYNNEI. CDR3 sequence: CASSDRDSYEQYF. The CDR3 DNA is TGTGCCAGCAGTGACCGGGACAGTTACGAGCAGTACTTC. Variable domain in full (rest from reference TRBV2 and TRBJ2-7): EPEVTQTPSHQVTQMGQEVILRCVPISNHLYFYWYRQILGQKVEFLVSFYNNEISEKSEIFDDQFSVERPDGSNFTLKIRSTKLEDSAMYFCASSDRDSYEQYFGPGTRLTVT.

There are a few counts of this clonotype. The rearrangement links TRBV10-2 to TRBJ2-1, with D tentatively TRBD1 (6 bases). CDR3 length: 19 residues. The V gene's germline CDR1 is WSHSY and CDR2 SAAADI. The V end lost 0 bases, the J end lost 3 bases, and 21 bases lay between the germline ends. As DNA, the CDR3 is TGCGCCAGCAGTGAGTCCCCAGGGGCGAAGTCGGGTTTCTACAATGAGCAGTTCTTC. It is translated as CASSESPGAKSGFYNEQFF.

This clonotype was observed many times. The chain carries TRBV18 and TRBJ2-1, with 12 bases fitting TRBD2. J was trimmed by 10 bases and V by 2 bases; bases with no gene match: 6. Germline values: CDR1 KGHSH, CDR2 LQKENI. The CDR3 has 15 amino acids. CDR3 DNA: TGTGCCAGCTCACCAAGGCTACTAGCGGGGGGCGAGCAGTTCTTC. It is translated as CASSPRLLAGGEQFF.

This clonotype showed up many times. The rearrangement links TRBV30 to TRBJ1-2; D remains ambiguous. Germline V gene lookup returns CDR1 GTSNPN and CDR2 SVGIG (reference sequence). Trimming shortened V by 0 bases and J by 9 bases, and 11 bases separated the two germline ends. This CDR3 comprises 12 residues. DNA for the CDR3: TGTGCCTGGAGTGTCCGGGCGCCCAGCTACACCTTC. Translation gives CAWSVRAPSYTF.

This clonotype was detected ten times or more. The chain joins TRBV11-3 to TRBJ2-3; tentatively, D is TRBD2 (6 bases). From germline, CDR1 is SGHNT and CDR2 YENEEA. Trimming shortened V by 5 bases and J by 5 bases, and 8 bases separated the two germline ends. There are 12 residues in the CDR3. The CDR3 reads CASSPGVDTQYF. In DNA form, the CDR3 reads TGTGCCAGCAGCCCGGGGGTAGATACGCAGTATTTT.

The table lists this clonotype with many counts. The V and J genes are TRBV12-3 or TRBV12-4 and TRBJ1-2; no clear D. This CDR3 is built from 12 residues. Trimming took 5 bases from V and 1 from J, leaving 5 bases between them. The CDR3, as DNA: TGTGCCAGCAGTCAGATTAACTATGGCTACACCTTC. Translating it yields CASSQINYGYTF.